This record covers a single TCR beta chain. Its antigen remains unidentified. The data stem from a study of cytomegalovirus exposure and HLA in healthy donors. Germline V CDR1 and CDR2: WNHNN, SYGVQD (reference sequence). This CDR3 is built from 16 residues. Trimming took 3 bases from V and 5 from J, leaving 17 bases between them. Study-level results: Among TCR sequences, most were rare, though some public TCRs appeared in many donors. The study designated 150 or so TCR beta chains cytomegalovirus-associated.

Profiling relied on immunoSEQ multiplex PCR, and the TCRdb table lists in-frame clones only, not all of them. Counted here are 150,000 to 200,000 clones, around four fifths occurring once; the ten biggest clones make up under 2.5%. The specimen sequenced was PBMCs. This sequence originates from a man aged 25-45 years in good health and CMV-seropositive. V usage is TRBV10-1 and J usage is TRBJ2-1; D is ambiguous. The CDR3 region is CASSERSVGSDNEQFF. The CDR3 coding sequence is TGCGCCAGCAGTGAAAGGTCGGTCGGGTCCGACAATGAGCAGTTCTTC.